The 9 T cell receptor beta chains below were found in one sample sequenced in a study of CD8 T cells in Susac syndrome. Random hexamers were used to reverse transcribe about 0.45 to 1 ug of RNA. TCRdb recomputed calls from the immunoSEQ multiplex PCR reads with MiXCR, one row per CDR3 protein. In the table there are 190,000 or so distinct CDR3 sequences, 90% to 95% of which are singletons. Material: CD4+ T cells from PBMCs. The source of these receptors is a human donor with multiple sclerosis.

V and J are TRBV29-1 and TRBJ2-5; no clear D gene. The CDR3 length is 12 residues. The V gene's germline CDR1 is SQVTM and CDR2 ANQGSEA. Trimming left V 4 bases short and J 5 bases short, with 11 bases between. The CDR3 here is CSVGGVYETQYF. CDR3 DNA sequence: TGCAGCGTTGGAGGAGTATACGAGACCCAGTACTTC.

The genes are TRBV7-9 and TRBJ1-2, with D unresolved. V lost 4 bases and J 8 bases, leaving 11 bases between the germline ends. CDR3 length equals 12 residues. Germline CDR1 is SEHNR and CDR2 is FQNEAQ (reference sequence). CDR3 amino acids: CASSSEGRGYTF. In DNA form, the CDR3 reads TGTGCCAGCAGCTCCGAAGGGAGGGGCTACACCTTC. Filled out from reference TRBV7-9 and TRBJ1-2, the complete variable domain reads DTGVSQNPRHKITKRGQNVTFRCDPISEHNRLYWYRQTLGQGPEFLTYFQNEAQLEKSRLLSDRFSAERPKGSFSTLEIQRTEQGDSAMYLCASSSEGRGYTFGSGTRLTVV.

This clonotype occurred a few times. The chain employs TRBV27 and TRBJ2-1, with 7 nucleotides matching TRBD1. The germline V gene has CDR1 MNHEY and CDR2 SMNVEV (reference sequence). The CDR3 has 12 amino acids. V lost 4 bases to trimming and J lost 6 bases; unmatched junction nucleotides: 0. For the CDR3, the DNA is TGTGCCAGCAGTTACAGGGGCAATGAGCAGTTCTTC. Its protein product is CASSYRGNEQFF.

CDR3 protein: CASSSTGTDNNEQFF. The CDR3 DNA is TGTGCCAGCAGTTCCACCGGGACGGATAACAATGAGCAGTTCTTC. The chain combines TRBV2 with TRBJ2-1; tentatively, D is TRBD1 or TRBD2 (5 bases each). The V gene lost 5 bases and the J gene lost 5 bases, with 16 bases spanning the gap. The CDR3 consists of 15 residues. Germline loops: CDR1 SNHLY, CDR2 FYNNEI.

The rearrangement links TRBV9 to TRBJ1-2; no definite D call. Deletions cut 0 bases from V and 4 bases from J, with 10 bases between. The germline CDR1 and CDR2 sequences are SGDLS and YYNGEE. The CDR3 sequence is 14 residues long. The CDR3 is CASSVAVGSYGYTF. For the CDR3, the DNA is TGTGCCAGCAGCGTAGCTGTGGGGAGCTATGGCTACACCTTC.

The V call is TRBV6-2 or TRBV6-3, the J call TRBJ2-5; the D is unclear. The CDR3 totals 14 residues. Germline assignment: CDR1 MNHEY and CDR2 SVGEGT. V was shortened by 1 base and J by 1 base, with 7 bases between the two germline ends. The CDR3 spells CASSYLGSQETQYF. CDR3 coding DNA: TGTGCCAGCAGTTACTTGGGCAGCCAAGAGACCCAGTACTTC.

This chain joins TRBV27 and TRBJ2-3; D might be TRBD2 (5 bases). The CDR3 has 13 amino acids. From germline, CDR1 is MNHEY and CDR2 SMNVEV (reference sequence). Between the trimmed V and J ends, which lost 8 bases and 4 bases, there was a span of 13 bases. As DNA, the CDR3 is TGTGCCAGCTTAGCCCCCGGGGCAGATACGCAGTATTTT. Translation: CASLAPGADTQYF.

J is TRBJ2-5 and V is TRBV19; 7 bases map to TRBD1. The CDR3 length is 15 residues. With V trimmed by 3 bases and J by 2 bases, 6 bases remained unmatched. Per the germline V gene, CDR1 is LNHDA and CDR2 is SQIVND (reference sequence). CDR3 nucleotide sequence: TGTGCCAGTAGTATCCTCAACAGGGGTCAAGAGACCCAGTACTTC. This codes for CASSILNRGQETQYF.

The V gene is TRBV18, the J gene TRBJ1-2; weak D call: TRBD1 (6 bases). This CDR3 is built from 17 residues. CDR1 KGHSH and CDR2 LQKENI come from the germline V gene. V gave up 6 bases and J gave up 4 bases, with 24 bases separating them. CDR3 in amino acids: CASSPLGDTILRYGYTF. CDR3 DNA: TGTGCCAGCTCCCCTTTGGGGGACACTATCTTGCGCTATGGCTACACCTTC.